The entry below gives a single T cell receptor beta chain sequence along with its context. The data were taken from a study of blood T cell repertoires in COVID-19. Assay: immunoSEQ multiplex PCR; the TCRdb copy retains only in-frame clones and omits some. The repertoire holds 330,000 or so clones, with roughly 84% as singletons. Trimming removed 5 bases at V and 11 bases at J, with 16 bases between. Germline assignment: CDR1 MDHEN and CDR2 SYDVKM. CDR3 length: 14 residues. Sequencing used PBMCs or T cells enriched from blood (not recorded which). This clonotype was sampled from a woman between 25 and 40 years old who had recovered from COVID-19. This sequence joins TRBV28 and TRBJ1-6; maybe TRBD1 (6 bases). CDR3 DNA sequence: TGTGCCAGCAGTCCCTCGGGGGGCCTCGCACCCCTCCACTTT. Its translation: CASSPSGGLAPLHF.